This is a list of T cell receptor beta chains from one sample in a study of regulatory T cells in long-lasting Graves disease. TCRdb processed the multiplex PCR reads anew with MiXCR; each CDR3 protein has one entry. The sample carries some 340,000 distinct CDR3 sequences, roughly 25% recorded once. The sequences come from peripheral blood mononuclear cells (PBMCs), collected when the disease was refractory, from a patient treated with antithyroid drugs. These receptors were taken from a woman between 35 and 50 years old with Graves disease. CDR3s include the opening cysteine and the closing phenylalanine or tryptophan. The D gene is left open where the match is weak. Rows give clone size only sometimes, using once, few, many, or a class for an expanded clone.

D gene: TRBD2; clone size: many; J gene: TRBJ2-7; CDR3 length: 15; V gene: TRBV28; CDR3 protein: CASSFGGSGGMEQYF; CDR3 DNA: TGTGCCAGCAGTTTCGGTGGTAGCGGGGGTATGGAGCAGTACTTC
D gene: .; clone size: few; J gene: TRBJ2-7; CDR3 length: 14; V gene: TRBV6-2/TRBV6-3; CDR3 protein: CASSKDSRSYEQYF; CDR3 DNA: TGTGCCAGCAGTAAAGACAGCCGCTCCTACGAGCAGTACTTC
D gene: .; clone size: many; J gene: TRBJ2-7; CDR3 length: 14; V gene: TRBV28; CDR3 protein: CASSYQRGAHEQYF; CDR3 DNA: TGTGCCAGCAGTTATCAGCGAGGGGCCCACGAGCAGTACTTC
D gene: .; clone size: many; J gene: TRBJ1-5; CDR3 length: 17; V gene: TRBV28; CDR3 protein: CASSLRFFLSGNQPQHF; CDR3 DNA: TGTGCCAGCAGTTTAAGGTTTTTCCTGTCGGGCAATCAGCCCCAGCATTTT
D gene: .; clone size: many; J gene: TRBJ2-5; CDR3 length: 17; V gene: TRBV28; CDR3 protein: CASSWTLIQPPQETQYF; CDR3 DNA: TGTGCCAGCAGCTGGACACTTATACAACCCCCACAAGAGACCCAGTACTTC
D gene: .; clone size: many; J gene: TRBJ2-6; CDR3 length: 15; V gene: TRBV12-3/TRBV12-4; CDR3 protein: CASSPSGLDPNVLTF; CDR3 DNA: TGTGCCAGCAGTCCCTCAGGGCTAGACCCCAACGTCCTGACTTTC
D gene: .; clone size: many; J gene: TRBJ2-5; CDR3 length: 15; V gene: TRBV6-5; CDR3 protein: CASSYSVGNSETQYF; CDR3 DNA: TGTGCCAGCAGTTACTCCGTCGGGAACTCAGAGACCCAGTACTTC
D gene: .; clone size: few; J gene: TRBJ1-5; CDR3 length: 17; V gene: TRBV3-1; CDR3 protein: CASSQDRDSYRNQPQHF; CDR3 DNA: TGTGCCAGCAGCCAAGATCGGGACTCCTACCGCAATCAGCCCCAGCATTTT
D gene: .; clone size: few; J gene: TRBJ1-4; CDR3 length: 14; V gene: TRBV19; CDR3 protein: CASSGLFKMKKLFF; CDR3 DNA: TGTGCCAGTAGCGGACTGTTTAAAATGAAAAAACTGTTTTTT
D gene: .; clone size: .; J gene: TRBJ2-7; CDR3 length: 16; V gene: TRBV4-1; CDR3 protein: CASSQIPLGGPYEQYF; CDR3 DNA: TGCGCCAGCAGCCAAATACCCCTGGGGGGGCCGTACGAGCAGTACTTC
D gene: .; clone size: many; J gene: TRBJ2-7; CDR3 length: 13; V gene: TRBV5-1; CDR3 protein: CASTTGAPYEQYF; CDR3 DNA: TGCGCCAGCACAACAGGTGCACCCTACGAGCAGTACTTC
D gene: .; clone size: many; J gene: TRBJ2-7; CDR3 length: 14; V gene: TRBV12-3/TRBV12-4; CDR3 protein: CASRRLRPPYEQYF; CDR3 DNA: TGTGCCAGCAGGCGACTACGGCCCCCATACGAGCAGTACTTC
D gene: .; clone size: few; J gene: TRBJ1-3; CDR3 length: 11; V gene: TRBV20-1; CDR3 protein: CSARYEDTIYF; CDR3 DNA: TGCAGTGCTAGATATGAGGACACCATATATTTT
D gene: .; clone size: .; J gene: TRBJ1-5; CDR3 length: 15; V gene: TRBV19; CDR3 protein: CASSMVRSSNQPQHF; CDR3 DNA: TGTGCCAGTAGTATGGTACGGAGTAGCAATCAGCCCCAGCATTTT
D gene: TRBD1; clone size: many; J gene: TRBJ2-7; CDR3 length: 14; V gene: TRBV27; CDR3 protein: CASSPGGAGYEQYF; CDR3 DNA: TGTGCCAGCAGTCCAGGGGGCGCGGGCTACGAGCAGTACTTC
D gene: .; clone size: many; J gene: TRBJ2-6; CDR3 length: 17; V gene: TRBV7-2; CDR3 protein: CASSLVALSSGANVLTF; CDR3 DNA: TGTGCCAGCAGCTTAGTGGCACTGAGCTCTGGGGCCAACGTCCTGACTTTC
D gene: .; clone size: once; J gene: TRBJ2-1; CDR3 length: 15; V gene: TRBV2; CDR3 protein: CASSEAAFSYNEQFF; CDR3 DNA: TGTGCCAGCAGTGAAGCGGCATTTTCCTACAATGAGCAGTTCTTC
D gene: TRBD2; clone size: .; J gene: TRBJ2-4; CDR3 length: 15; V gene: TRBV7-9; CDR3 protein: CASSPPTSGKDIQYF; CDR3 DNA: TGTGCCAGCAGCCCCCCGACTAGCGGGAAGGACATTCAGTACTTC
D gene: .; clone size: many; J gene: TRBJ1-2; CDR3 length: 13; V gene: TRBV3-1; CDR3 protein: CASSHGAEYGYTF; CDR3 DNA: TGTGCCAGCAGCCATGGAGCGGAGTATGGCTACACCTTC
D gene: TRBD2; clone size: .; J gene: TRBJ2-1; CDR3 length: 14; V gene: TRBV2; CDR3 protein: CASTWTSLSHEQFF; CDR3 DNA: TGTGCCAGCACTTGGACTAGCTTAAGCCATGAGCAGTTCTTC
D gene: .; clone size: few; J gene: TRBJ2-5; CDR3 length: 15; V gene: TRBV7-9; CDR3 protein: CASSLGEGYQETQYF; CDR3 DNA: TGTGCCAGCAGCCTCGGTGAGGGATACCAAGAGACCCAGTACTTC
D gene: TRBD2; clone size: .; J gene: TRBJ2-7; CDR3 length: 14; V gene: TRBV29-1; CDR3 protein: CSVEAAGTSGRANF; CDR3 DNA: TGCAGCGTTGAGGCCGCCGGGACTAGCGGGAGGGCCAACTTC
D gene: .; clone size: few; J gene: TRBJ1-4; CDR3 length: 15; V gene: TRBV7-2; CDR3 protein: CASSPSRVGFEKLFF; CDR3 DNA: TGTGCCAGCAGCCCGAGCAGGGTCGGTTTTGAAAAACTGTTTTTT
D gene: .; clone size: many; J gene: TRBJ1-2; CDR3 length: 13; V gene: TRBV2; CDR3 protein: CASSGSLSYGYTF; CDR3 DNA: TGTGCCAGCAGTGGGTCCCTGAGCTACGGCTACACCTTC
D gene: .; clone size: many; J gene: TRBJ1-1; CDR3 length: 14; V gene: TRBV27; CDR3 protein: CARLPRVCNTEAFF; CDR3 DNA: TGTGCCCGACTACCAAGGGTTTGCAACACTGAAGCTTTCTTT
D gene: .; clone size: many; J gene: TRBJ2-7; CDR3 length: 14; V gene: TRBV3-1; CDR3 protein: CASSPGTSFYEQYF; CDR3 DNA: TGTGCCAGCAGCCCCGGGACGTCATTCTACGAGCAGTACTTC
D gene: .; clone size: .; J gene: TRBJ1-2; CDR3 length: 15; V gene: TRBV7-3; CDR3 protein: CASSISAGSRLGYTF; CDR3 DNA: TGTGCCAGCAGCATATCGGCCGGATCGAGGCTAGGCTACACCTTC
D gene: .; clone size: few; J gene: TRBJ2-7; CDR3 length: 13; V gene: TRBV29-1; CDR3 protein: CSVRNTASYEQYF; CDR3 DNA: TGCAGCGTCCGAAACACAGCCTCCTACGAGCAGTACTTC